The T cell receptor beta chain under discussion was sequenced for a study of blood T cells in healthy people across ages. The study, taken as a whole, reports: The study regarded diversity estimates from one million T cells as underestimates. As age increased, TCR beta diversity per million T cells fell in a roughly linear fashion.

Details on this clonotype: What it binds is not known.

CDR3 size: 16 residues. With 2 bases removed from V and 6 bases from J, the gap between germline ends came to 21 bases. The V gene's germline CDR1 is DFQATT and CDR2 SNEGSKA (reference sequence). Combining a sample-barcoded 5' primer with a J-beta primer mix, a second PCR ran for about 7 to 12 cycles. TCRdb itself ran the 5' RACE reads through MiXCR, one entry per CDR3 protein. The sample includes 1.5 million to 2 million distinct CDR3 sequences, over 25% of them seen just once. Sequenced sample: blood. This chain joins TRBV20-1 and TRBJ2-3; D might be TRBD2 (5 bases). The TCR originated in a woman in her thirties in good health. The CDR3: CSARSEFEGWFDTQYF. The CDR3 bases are TGCAGTGCTAGATCCGAGTTCGAGGGTTGGTTTGATACGCAGTATTTT.